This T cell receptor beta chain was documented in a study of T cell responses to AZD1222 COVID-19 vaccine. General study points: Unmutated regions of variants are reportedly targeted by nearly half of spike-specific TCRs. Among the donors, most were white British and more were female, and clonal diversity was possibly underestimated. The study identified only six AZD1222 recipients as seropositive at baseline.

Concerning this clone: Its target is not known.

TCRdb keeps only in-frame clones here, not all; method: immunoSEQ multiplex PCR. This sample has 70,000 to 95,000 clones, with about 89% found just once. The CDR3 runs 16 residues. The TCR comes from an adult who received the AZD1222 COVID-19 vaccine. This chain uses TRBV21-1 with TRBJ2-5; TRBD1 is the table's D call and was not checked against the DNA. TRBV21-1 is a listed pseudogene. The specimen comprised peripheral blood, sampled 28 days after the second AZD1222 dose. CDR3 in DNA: TGTGCCAGCAGCAAAGTAGGGGGACACCCTCAAGAGACCCAGTACTTC. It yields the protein CASSKVGGHPQETQYF.